This T cell receptor beta chain was observed in a study of Ad26.COV2.S vaccination and SARS-CoV-2 variants. General study findings and limits: Spike-specific TCR breadth in vaccine recipients exceeded that seen in placebo recipients. Considerable breadth of spike-specific CD8+ and CD4+ T cell responses has reportedly been documented following vaccination. Total T cell responses were possibly underestimated by TCR breadth and depth analyses.

As regards this clone: Its antigen remains unidentified.

This CDR3 is built from 15 residues. The junction had 7 bases not matched to a gene; V was cut back by 4 bases and J by 5 bases. Looked up from germline, CDR1 is SGHRS and CDR2 is YFSETQ. Clones were read by immunoSEQ multiplex PCR, and TCRdb kept only the in-frame ones, dropping some. Of about 180,000 clones listed, roughly 89% are singletons. The TCR comes from a human donor who had recovered from COVID-19. Sequences were derived from peripheral blood, sampled after recovery from COVID-19. The V and J genes are TRBV5-1 and TRBJ1-2, with TRBD1 matching 11 bases. The DNA of the CDR3 is TGCGCCAGCAGCCTCTGGACAGGGGGCGGGTATGGCTACACCTTC. It specifies CASSLWTGGGYGYTF.